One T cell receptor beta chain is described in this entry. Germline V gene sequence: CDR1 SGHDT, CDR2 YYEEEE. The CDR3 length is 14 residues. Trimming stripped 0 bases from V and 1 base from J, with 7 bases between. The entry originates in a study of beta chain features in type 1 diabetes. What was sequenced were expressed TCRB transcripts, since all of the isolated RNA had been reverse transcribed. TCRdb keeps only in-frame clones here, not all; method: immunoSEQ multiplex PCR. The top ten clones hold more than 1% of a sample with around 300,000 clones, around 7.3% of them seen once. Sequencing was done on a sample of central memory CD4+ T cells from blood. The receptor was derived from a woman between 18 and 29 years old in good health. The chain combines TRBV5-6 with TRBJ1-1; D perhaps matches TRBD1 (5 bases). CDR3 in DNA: TGTGCCAGCAGCTTGGACAGGAGGAACACTGAAGCTTTCTTT. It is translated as CASSLDRRNTEAFF.